A single sample gave rise to the 6 T cell receptor beta chains below, sequenced in a study of T cell responses to AZD1222 COVID-19 vaccine listed by TCRdb under 2021. Libraries were built with the immunoSEQ multiplex PCR assay. TCRdb limited this immuneACCESS table to in-frame rearrangements with V and J called. A share of clones is missing; checked studies link under half to unresolved V genes, and the rest is unexplained. The sample includes 85,000 to 100,000 clones, with approximately 90% observed a single time. The top ten clones comprise approximately 22% of the sample. The time point tag for this specimen amounts to: baseline before first vaccination. The source material was peripheral blood, sampled on day 0 of AZD1222 vaccination. These receptors came from an adult in good health.

This sequence joins TRBV27 and TRBJ1-4, with D perhaps matching TRBD1 (5 bases). V was clipped by 4 bases and J by 8 bases, with 17 bases between them. CDR1 MNHEY and CDR2 SMNVEV come from the germline V gene (reference sequence). The CDR3 has 15 amino acids. CDR3 nucleotide sequence: TGTGCCAGCAGTTCCGGACAATCCCTGGGGGAAAAACTGTTTTTT. Protein sequence: CASSSGQSLGEKLFF.

The chain uses TRBV3-1 (or the pseudogene TRBV3-2) and TRBJ1-3, with D unresolved. V was cut by 1 base and J by 10 bases, with 17 bases left in between. Germline V gene data show CDR1 as LGHDT and CDR2 as YNNKEL (reference sequence). This CDR3 has 15 residues. The CDR3 protein is CASSQVRLVGGTIYF. The CDR3 nucleotides read TGTGCCAGCAGCCAAGTCCGGTTGGTAGGTGGGACCATATATTTT.

The chain employs TRBV6-6 and TRBJ2-3, with D possibly being TRBD2 (6 bases). Trimming took off 6 bases at V and 0 bases at J, with 10 bases between the two ends. This CDR3 contains 14 residues. CDR1 and CDR2 from the germline V gene are MNHNY and SVGAGI (reference sequence). The CDR3 coding sequence is TGTGCCAGCAGGGTGGCGGGGAGCACAGATACGCAGTATTTT. It specifies CASRVAGSTDTQYF.

V usage is TRBV28 and J usage is TRBJ1-6; D unclear. Germline V lookup: CDR1 MDHEN, CDR2 SYDVKM. This CDR3 has 13 residues. V was shortened by 5 bases and J by 6 bases, with 8 bases between the two germline ends. CDR3 protein: CASSPGINSPLHF. CDR3 sequence (DNA): TGTGCCAGCAGTCCCGGTATTAATTCACCCCTCCACTTT. The full variable domain, rest sourced from reference TRBV28 and TRBJ1-6, is DVKVTQSSRYLVKRTGEKVFLECVQDMDHENMFWYRQDPGLGLRLIYFSYDVKMKEKGDIPEGYSVSREKKERFSLILESASTNQTSMYLCASSPGINSPLHFGNGTRLTVT.

This clone was detected only once. The chain has TRBV19 and TRBJ2-1, with 9 bases matching TRBD2. Germline-derived CDR1 and CDR2 are LNHDA and SQIVND (reference sequence). The length of the CDR3 is 16 residues. Germline trimming cut 5 bases from V and 8 bases from J; bases unmatched to any gene: 13. As DNA, the CDR3 is TGTGCCAGTAGTCTCAGCCTAGCGGGGCCTTCGGATGAGCAGTTCTTC. Its protein product is CASSLSLAGPSDEQFF. The full variable domain, its missing parts supplied by reference TRBV19 and TRBJ2-1, is DGGITQSPKYLFRKEGQNVTLSCEQNLNHDAMYWYRQDPGQGLRLIYYSQIVNDFQKGDIAEGYSVSREKKESFPLTVTSAQKNPTAFYLCASSLSLAGPSDEQFFGPGTRLTVL.

V usage is TRBV3-1 (or the pseudogene TRBV3-2) and J usage is TRBJ2-3, with TRBD2 as a possible D gene (7 bases). Per the germline V gene, CDR1 is LGHDT and CDR2 is YNNKEL (reference sequence). V lost 2 bases and J lost 4, with 19 bases in between. The CDR3 is made up of 17 amino acids. The CDR3 loop is CASSQRGGAGFPDTQYF. The CDR3 coding sequence is TGTGCCAGCAGCCAAAGAGGGGGGGCAGGGTTCCCAGATACGCAGTATTTT.